This TCR beta chain was sequenced for a study of molecular identifiers for immune sequencing clone quantification. Germline V gene data show CDR1 as LNHDA and CDR2 as SQIVND (reference sequence). The V gene lost 8 bases and the J gene lost 0 bases, with 8 bases spanning the gap. The CDR3 contains 13 residues. About this clonotype itself: Since a much larger clone is just one base distant, this may be a read error.

TCRdb re-analysed the PCR reads in MiXCR, keeping a single row per CDR3 protein. In the table there are approximately 60,000 distinct CDR3 sequences, under 20% of which are singletons. Material: naive CD8+ T cells from blood, with Jurkat cell RNA spiked in. Sample subset: FACS-sorted CD8+CD4-CCR7+CD45RA+ naive T cells. The V gene is TRBV19, the J gene TRBJ1-5; no reliable D call. The clonotype was recovered from a human donor in good health. Some libraries in this study had Jurkat cell RNA spiked in. This chain's CDR3 is CASPFNSNQPQHF. CDR3 nucleotides: TGTGCCAGTCCCTTTAATAGCAATCAGCCCCAGCATTTT.